The 21 T cell receptor beta chains below were found in one sample sequenced in a study of spatial heterogeneity in lung cancer. Their target antigens are unknown. Regarding time point: sample taken at primary tumor resection. TCRdb ran MiXCR on the 5' RACE reads and lists one entry per CDR3 protein. The sample has under 20,000 distinct CDR3 sequences, approximately 6.3% seen once. Study findings and constraints: It was found that expanded intratumoral alpha and beta TCR counts tracked tumor mutation counts.

Sequenced material: lung tumor tissue, taken at surgery. Receptors originate from a male donor with early-stage non-small cell lung cancer.

This clonotype is classed as medium-sized. The J gene is TRBJ1-1, the V gene TRBV29-1; D is unresolved. Looked up from germline, CDR1 is SQVTM and CDR2 is ANQGSEA. Trimming pared 4 bases from V and 6 bases from J, leaving 12 bases between. The CDR3 totals 12 residues. The CDR3 region has the DNA TGCAGCGTTGGAGGTAGGGAGGCTGAAGCTTTCTTT. It codes for CSVGGREAEAFF.

In its sample, this clonotype was seen many times. This chain connects TRBV2 to TRBJ2-2; TRBD1 matches 10 bases. Germline CDR1 reads SNHLY; CDR2 reads FYNNEI. The CDR3 is 15 amino acids. J gave up 5 bases and V 5 bases, and 5 bases lay outside the gene matches. CDR3 protein: CASSLTGGWTGELFF. CDR3 sequence (DNA): TGTGCCAGCAGTCTGACAGGGGGCTGGACCGGGGAGCTGTTTTTT.

This clonotype was picked up many times. This chain links TRBV3-1 with TRBJ2-5; TRBD2 matches 8 bases. V lost 3 bases, J lost 4 bases, and 13 bases stayed unmatched. CDR1 LGHDT and CDR2 YNNKEL come from the germline V gene (reference sequence). The CDR3 is 17 amino acids. The CDR3 nucleotides read TGTGCCAGCAGCCATCAGCGGGGGAGCTCCGACTTAGAGACCCAGTACTTC. Amino acids: CASSHQRGSSDLETQYF.

This clonotype has ten or more counts. CDR3 sequence reads: CASSPGLRAYEQYF. For the CDR3, the DNA is TGTGCCAGCAGCCCGGGACTAAGAGCCTACGAGCAGTACTTC. This chain links TRBV7-2 with TRBJ2-7, with TRBD2 matching over 7 bases. Looked up from germline, CDR1 is SGHTA and CDR2 is FQGNSA. The CDR3 consists of 14 residues. Unmatched junction bases numbered 6, after V lost 5 bases and J lost 2 bases. Complete variable domain (other parts from reference TRBV7-2 and TRBJ2-7): GAGVSQSPSNKVTEKGKDVELRCDPISGHTALYWYRQSLGQGLEFLIYFQGNSAPDKSGLPSDRFSAERTGGSVSTLTIQRTQQEDSAVYLCASSPGLRAYEQYFGPGTRLTVT.

There are many counts of this clonotype. The chain is built from TRBV27 and TRBJ2-5; D is perhaps TRBD1 (6 bases). Germline CDR1 reads MNHEY; CDR2 reads SMNVEV (reference sequence). V was trimmed by 4 bases and J by 1 base, leaving 13 bases between them. This CDR3 has 15 residues. CDR3 nucleotide sequence: TGTGCCAGCAGTTGGACAGCGACAAGCCAAGAGACCCAGTACTTC. Translation: CASSWTATSQETQYF.

This clonotype was detected a few times. The chain combines TRBV20-1 with TRBJ2-1; no firm D call. CDR1 and CDR2 (germline): DFQATT, SNEGSKA (reference sequence). The CDR3 totals 12 residues. Trimming left V 6 bases short and J 9 bases short, with 15 bases between. The DNA for the CDR3 is TGCAGTGCCACGACCGATACCCTTGAGCAGTTCTTC. Amino acid sequence: CSATTDTLEQFF.

Ten or more counts support this clonotype. The rearrangement links TRBV3-1 to TRBJ2-1, with TRBD1 matching over 8 bases. Trimming removed 4 bases from V and 8 bases from J; junction bases left unmatched: 7. The CDR3 length is 14 residues. Germline CDR1 is LGHDT and CDR2 is YNNKEL (reference sequence). In DNA, the CDR3 is TGTGCCAGCAGCCGACAGACAGGGGCCGATGAGCAGTTCTTC. Translating it yields CASSRQTGADEQFF.

The V gene is TRBV6-6, the J gene TRBJ2-7; TRBD1 is a possible D gene (7 bases). Trimming took 5 bases from V and 4 from J, leaving 18 bases between them. The germline gives CDR1 MNHNY, CDR2 SVGAGI (reference sequence). This CDR3 region has 15 residues. The CDR3 protein is CASSEEGGGGYEQYF. The DNA of the CDR3 is TGTGCCAGCAGTGAAGAAGGAGGGGGCGGGTACGAGCAGTACTTC.

This clonotype was found a few times. The rearrangement joins TRBV7-2 to TRBJ2-7; 10 bases map to TRBD2. The CDR3 is made up of 14 amino acids. Germline V gene sequence: CDR1 SGHTA, CDR2 FQGNSA. With V trimmed by 3 bases and J by 7 bases, 6 bases remained unmatched. CDR3 in amino acids: CASSFTSGKVEQYF. CDR3 DNA: TGTGCCAGCAGCTTCACTAGCGGGAAGGTTGAGCAGTACTTC.

This clonotype appeared many times. This chain links TRBV20-1 with TRBJ1-1; 7 bases line up with TRBD1. The CDR3 is 14 amino acids. With V trimmed by 5 bases and J by 0 bases, 6 bases remained unmatched. The germline V gene has CDR1 DFQATT and CDR2 SNEGSKA (reference sequence). The CDR3 loop is CSAGETGLNTEAFF. The CDR3 DNA sequence: TGCAGTGCTGGGGAGACAGGGTTGAACACTGAAGCTTTCTTT.

About this clonotype: One base away lies a much larger clone, so this may be a sequencing read error. CDR3 bases: TGCAGTGCTAGAGATAGCCAGGGAATAACCTATGGCTACACCTTC. It encodes CSARDSQGITYGYTF. The chain employs TRBV20-1 and TRBJ1-2; TRBD1 might be the D (5 bases). CDR1 DFQATT and CDR2 SNEGSKA come from the germline V gene (reference sequence). Trimming stripped 0 bases from V and 4 bases from J, with 15 bases between. The CDR3 loop spans 15 amino acids.

This clonotype was detected many times. The rearrangement links TRBV28 to TRBJ2-5, with 8 bases lining up with TRBD2. This CDR3 spans 12 amino acids. Germline-derived CDR1 and CDR2 are MDHEN and SYDVKM. V trimming: 8 bases; J trimming: 5 bases; junction bases outside the gene matches: 4. The CDR3 DNA reads as TGTGCCAGCCGGACTAGCCGCGAGACCCAGTACTTC. It is translated as CASRTSRETQYF.

This clonotype was picked up many times. For the CDR3, the DNA is TGTGCCAGCAGTTTATGGGCTACCGGAACCTACGAGCAGTACTTC. This sequence encodes CASSLWATGTYEQYF. The rearrangement links TRBV28 to TRBJ2-7, with D unclear. CDR3 length: 15 residues. Germline V CDR1 and CDR2: MDHEN, SYDVKM. Trimming removed 0 bases at V and 2 bases at J, with 11 bases between.

This clonotype is medium-sized within its sample. V and J are TRBV7-2 and TRBJ2-2, with TRBD1 identical over 8 bases. Germline trimming cut 3 bases from V and 4 bases from J; bases unmatched to any gene: 4. The germline V gene has CDR1 SGHTA and CDR2 FQGNSA. CDR3 size: 15 residues. The CDR3 DNA is TGTGCCAGCAGCTTGGGTCAGGGGGCCACCGGGGAGCTGTTTTTT. As protein: CASSLGQGATGELFF.

This clonotype was picked up many times. The chain has TRBV5-1 and TRBJ2-3; D uncertain. The length of the CDR3 is 14 residues. V gave up 4 bases and J gave up 10 bases, with 19 bases separating them. Germline V lookup: CDR1 SGHRS, CDR2 YFSETQ. CDR3 protein: CASSAGSFGSAQYF. The DNA of the CDR3 is TGCGCCAGCAGCGCCGGCTCGTTCGGATCGGCGCAGTATTTT.

This clonotype was seen repeatedly, ten times or more. The chain links TRBV6-2 or TRBV6-3 to TRBJ1-5; 9 bases are shared with TRBD1. CDR3 size: 16 residues. From germline, CDR1 is MNHEY and CDR2 SVGEGT. Germline trimming cut 5 bases from V and 1 base from J; bases unmatched to any gene: 6. The CDR3 loop is CASSHQQGASNQPQHF. Written as DNA, the CDR3 is TGTGCCAGCAGTCATCAACAGGGGGCCAGCAATCAGCCCCAGCATTTT.

This clonotype was seen repeatedly, ten times or more. The CDR3 DNA follows: TGCAGTGCTAGAGATCTCGTGGCTAGCGGGAGCTTGGATACGCAGTATTTT. Translation gives CSARDLVASGSLDTQYF. The V and J genes are TRBV20-1 and TRBJ2-3, with 10 bases that match TRBD2. Unmatched junction bases numbered 12, after V lost 0 bases and J lost 6 bases. This CDR3 has 17 residues. Germline V CDR1 and CDR2: DFQATT, SNEGSKA (reference sequence).

This clonotype was seen repeatedly, ten times or more. The rearrangement joins TRBV28 to TRBJ2-7, with TRBD2 matching 7 bases. The V gene end was trimmed by 6 bases and the J gene end by 7 bases; junction bases not matched to a gene: 6. The CDR3 is made up of 12 amino acids. Per the germline V gene, CDR1 is MDHEN and CDR2 is SYDVKM. CDR3 in DNA: TGTGCCAGCAGCCTACGAGCGGGAGAGCAGTACTTC. It encodes CASSLRAGEQYF.

About this clonotype itself: Germline is not matched at one junction end, which may reflect a read error. This chain uses TRBV7-2 with TRBJ2-2; weak D call: TRBD2 (6 bases). This CDR3 spans 14 amino acids. Germline V gene lookup returns CDR1 SGHTA and CDR2 FQGNSA. As DNA, the CDR3 is TGTGCCAGCGGCTTGCATGGGGGGACCGGGGAGCTGTTTTTT. Translated, it gives CASGLHGGTGELFF.

This clonotype was counted at least ten times. V is TRBV7-9 and J is TRBJ1-4; a weak D match, TRBD1 (6 bases). Trimming cost V 3 bases and J 6 bases, with 17 bases left between them. The CDR3 loop spans 16 amino acids. Germline V gives CDR1 SEHNR, CDR2 FQNEAQ (reference sequence). The chain's CDR3 is CASSFRVGGSDEKLFF. DNA of the CDR3: TGTGCCAGCAGCTTCCGGGTTGGGGGCAGTGATGAAAAACTGTTTTTT.

This clonotype was seen at least ten times. The rearrangement links TRBV20-1 to TRBJ2-6; 8 nucleotides line up with TRBD2. CDR3 length: 17 amino acids. CDR1 is DFQATT, CDR2 SNEGSKA, per germline (reference sequence). J lost 0 bases, V lost 6 bases, and 10 bases had no gene match. In DNA, the CDR3 is TGCAGTGCCCCTCAGGCGGGAGGTCTCTCTGGGGCCAACGTCCTGACTTTC. Amino acid sequence: CSAPQAGGLSGANVLTF.